This TCR beta chain was recorded in a study of cytomegalovirus exposure and HLA in healthy donors. On the study more broadly: According to later analysis, the same platform produced the 120 or so validation and some 680 first-cohort repertoires. Study-level findings and limits: The study labeled 150 to 200 TCR beta chains cytomegalovirus-associated. As was reported, the classifier diagnosed cytomegalovirus status with high specificity and sensitivity.

Regarding this clone: The antigen is undetermined.

The donors were part of the validation cohort of 100 to 150 subjects. That cohort was separate from the first cohort, which comprised 550 to 750 subjects. CDR1 and CDR2 (germline): SQVTM, ANQGSEA. This CDR3 is 14 amino acids long. V lost 3 bases to trimming and J lost 2 bases; unmatched junction nucleotides: 4. Repertoires were generated with immunoSEQ multiplex PCR, while TCRdb's copy carries only in-frame clones and drops some. The table lists 200,000 to 250,000 clones, roughly 87% of them singletons. Material: PBMCs. The TCR comes from a woman between 18 and 29 years old in good health and CMV-seropositive. This chain connects TRBV29-1 to TRBJ2-1; 7 positions match TRBD2. In nucleotides, the CDR3 is TGCAGCGTTGAGAGCGGGGAGACCTACAATGAGCAGTTCTTC. Translation: CSVESGETYNEQFF.